This T cell receptor (beta chain) appears in the sequencing data of a study of a mutant IDH1 vaccine in newly diagnosed glioma. Study as a whole: Patients began vaccination 4-6 weeks after radiotherapy alone, or with temozolomide cycles. Most patients had radiochemotherapy with temozolomide before enrollment; others had one alone.

Time point described: week 11, during vaccination. Doses consisted of 300 ug of mutant IDH1 20-mer peptide each, paired with topical imiquimod. Every donor had a new WHO grade 3 or 4 astrocytoma that was IDH1-mutant, with loss of nuclear ATRX. Study findings and constraints: Whatever changes occurred in top peripheral T cell clonotypes seemed unrelated to pseudoprogression.

In regard to this clone: Its antigen remains unidentified.

The repertoire was sequenced with immunoSEQ multiplex PCR; TCRdb's copy has only in-frame clones and lacks some. This table holds tens of thousands of clones, 65% to 85% found once. CDR1 MGHDK and CDR2 SYGVNS come from the germline V gene. V lost 5 bases and J 7 bases, leaving 18 bases between the germline ends. The CDR3 has 16 residues. V is TRBV25-1 and J is TRBJ1-6; perhaps TRBD1 as D (6 bases). The sequencing used PBMCs, collected from a glioma patient whose treatment included an IDH1 peptide vaccine. This TCR came from a middle-aged man with glioma. The DNA for the CDR3 is TGTGCCAGCAGTCCCCGGACAGAACGTAGAAATTCACCCCTCCACTTT. It specifies CASSPRTERRNSPLHF.